The clone carrying this TCR beta chain was counted only a few times. Its specificity is not known. The presence of a unique molecular identifier marked each TCR cDNA molecule. TCRdb redid the calling of the 5' RACE reads with MiXCR, one entry per CDR3 protein. The sample carries about 80,000 distinct CDR3 sequences, approximately 20% recorded once. The sample originates from a study of spatial heterogeneity in lung cancer. Study context: Each time, sequencing found more beta-chain sequences than alpha-chain sequences. General study results and limits: There were more appearances of ubiquitous expanded tumor TCRs in blood at resection than at follow-up.

Time point described: sample taken at primary tumor resection. Frozen PBMC, nontumor lung or tumor provided whole RNA, which was sequenced unsorted. The approximately 67 donors had untreated early-stage non-small cell lung cancer. The CDR3 length is 9 residues. Per germline, CDR1 SGHDN and CDR2 FVKESK. Trimming stripped 9 bases from V and 1 base from J, with 1 base between. This TCR came from a male donor with early-stage non-small cell lung cancer. The input for sequencing was PBMCs, taken at surgery. This chain joins TRBV14 and TRBJ2-7; D remains ambiguous. This chain's CDR3 is CARSYEQYF. The CDR3 DNA reads as TGTGCCAGGTCCTACGAGCAGTACTTC.